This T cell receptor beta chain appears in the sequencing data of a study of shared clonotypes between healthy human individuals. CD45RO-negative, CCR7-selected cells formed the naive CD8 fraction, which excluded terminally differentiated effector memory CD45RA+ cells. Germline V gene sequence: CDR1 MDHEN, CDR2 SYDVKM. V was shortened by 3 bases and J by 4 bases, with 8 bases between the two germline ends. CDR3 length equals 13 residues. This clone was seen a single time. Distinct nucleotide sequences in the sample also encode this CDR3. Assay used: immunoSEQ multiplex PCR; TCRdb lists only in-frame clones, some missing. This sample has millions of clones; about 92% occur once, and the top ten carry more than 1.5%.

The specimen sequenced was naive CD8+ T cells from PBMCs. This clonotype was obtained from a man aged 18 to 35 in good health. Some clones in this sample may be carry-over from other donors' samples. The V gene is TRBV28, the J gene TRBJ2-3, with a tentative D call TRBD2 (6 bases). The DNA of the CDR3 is TGTGCCAGCAGTTTGCGGGGAGCAGATACGCAGTATTTT. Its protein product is CASSLRGADTQYF.